One and the same sample provided the 18 T cell receptor beta chains below, sequenced in a study of OX40 agonist ivuxolimab in advanced cancers. Libraries came from the immunoSEQ multiplex PCR assay. Entries here come from immuneACCESS through TCRdb and include only in-frame sequences with V and J called. Some clones fail to appear in such tables; in the studies checked, an unresolved V gene covers under half of the shortfall, and the cause of the remainder is unknown. The sample table records around 84,000 clones; approximately 90% of these occur just once. Roughly 11% of the sample belongs to the ten largest clones. The sample in question was CD4+ or CD8+ T cells sorted from blood, obtained in a trial of the OX40 agonist ivuxolimab. The receptor source for this set is an adult with an advanced solid tumor such as melanoma, head and neck, liver or kidney cancer.

The chain employs TRBV5-1 and TRBJ2-7; perhaps TRBD2 as D (5 bases). There are 16 residues in the CDR3. Trimming stripped 3 bases from V and 3 bases from J, with 19 bases between. Germline-derived CDR1 and CDR2 are SGHRS and YFSETQ. CDR3: CASSWNREPLGYEQYF. As DNA, the CDR3 is TGCGCCAGCAGCTGGAACCGGGAACCTTTGGGCTACGAGCAGTACTTC.

V gene TRBV19 combines with J gene TRBJ2-2, with D perhaps TRBD1 (6 bases). V was cut by 11 bases and J by 3 bases, with 19 bases left in between. The CDR3 totals 15 residues. Germline V gene sequence: CDR1 LNHDA, CDR2 SQIVND (reference sequence). CDR3 region: CASLSRDTYTGELFF. The DNA of the CDR3 is TGTGCCTCTCTAAGTAGGGACACCTACACCGGGGAGCTGTTTTTT.

The V gene is TRBV10-3, the J gene TRBJ2-2, with a tentative D call TRBD1 (6 bases). Germline V gives CDR1 ENHRY, CDR2 SYGVKD. The CDR3 runs 14 residues. The V gene lost 3 bases and the J gene lost 4 bases, with 9 bases spanning the gap. The CDR3 here is CAISDRGSTGELFF. CDR3 DNA sequence: TGTGCCATCAGTGACAGGGGTAGCACCGGGGAGCTGTTTTTT.

The gene calls are TRBV11-2 and TRBJ1-3; perhaps TRBD1 as D (5 bases). V lost 5 bases, J lost 7 bases, and 18 bases lay in between. CDR3 length equals 15 residues. Germline values: CDR1 SGHAT, CDR2 FQNNGV. CDR3 coding DNA: TGTGCCAGCAGCCCCGAACCAGGGCCTAGGAACACCATATATTTT. Translating gives CASSPEPGPRNTIYF.

V usage is TRBV19 and J usage is TRBJ2-7; D might be TRBD1 or TRBD2, each matching 5 bases. CDR3 length: 16 residues. CDR1 and CDR2 from the germline V gene are LNHDA and SQIVND (reference sequence). V lost 6 bases, J lost 1 base, and 19 bases lay in between. The chain's CDR3 is CASSPFPGTYSYEQYF. CDR3 DNA sequence: TGTGCCAGTAGCCCTTTTCCCGGGACCTATTCCTACGAGCAGTACTTC.

The chain links TRBV4-1 to TRBJ2-3; the D is unclear. Germline lookup yields CDR1 MGHRA and CDR2 YSYEKL. V lost 0 bases to trimming and J lost 4 bases, with 11 bases between them. This CDR3 has 15 residues. CDR3 sequence reads: CASSQELAVADTQYF. Written as DNA, the CDR3 is TGCGCCAGCAGCCAAGAACTGGCCGTCGCAGATACGCAGTATTTT.

The rearrangement joins TRBV30 to TRBJ2-5; TRBD2 agrees at 11 bases. The V gene end was trimmed by 0 bases and the J gene end by 3 bases; junction bases not matched to a gene: 0. The CDR3 contains 14 residues. From germline, CDR1 is GTSNPN and CDR2 SVGIG (reference sequence). The CDR3 region is CAWSVLAGEETQYF. Here the CDR3 DNA reads TGTGCCTGGAGTGTACTAGCGGGGGAAGAGACCCAGTACTTC.

The V call is TRBV9, the J call TRBJ2-7; D gene uncertain. Trimming left V 1 base short and J 7 bases short, with 9 bases between. The CDR3 is 12 amino acids. CDR1 is SGDLS, CDR2 YYNGEE, per germline. The CDR3 nucleotides are TGTGCCAGCAGCGTATCCGGAGAGGAGCAGTACTTC. Protein product: CASSVSGEEQYF. Full variable domain (rest looked up from reference TRBV9 and TRBJ2-7): DSGVTQTPKHLITATGQRVTLRCSPRSGDLSVYWYQQSLDQGLQFLIQYYNGEERAKGNILERFSAQQFPDLHSELNLSSLELGDSALYFCASSVSGEEQYFGPGTRLTVT.

J is TRBJ1-6 and V is TRBV5-6, with 8 bases matching TRBD1. CDR1 is SGHDT, CDR2 YYEEEE, per germline. V gave up 4 bases and J gave up 7 bases; unmatched junction bases: 7. This CDR3 comprises 15 residues. In DNA form, the CDR3 reads TGTGCCAGCAGCGTAATACAGGGGGGGAATTCACCCCTCCACTTT. Amino acid sequence: CASSVIQGGNSPLHF.

The chain has TRBV27 and TRBJ1-1, with D unresolved. The CDR3 spans 13 residues. V shed 7 bases and J shed 3 bases, with 12 bases lying between them. Germline assignment: CDR1 MNHEY and CDR2 SMNVEV (reference sequence). The CDR3 DNA reads as TGTGCCAGCACTCCGACTGGGGACACTGAAGCTTTCTTT. This gives the protein CASTPTGDTEAFF.

The rearrangement joins TRBV15 to TRBJ1-2; D remains unclear. The V gene lost 0 bases and the J gene lost 8 bases, with 10 bases spanning the gap. There are 13 residues in the CDR3. The V gene's germline CDR1 is LNHNV and CDR2 YYDKDF (reference sequence). CDR3 sequence (DNA): TGTGCCACCAGCAGAGAGGGGTCCCGGGGCTACACCTTC. Translating it yields CATSREGSRGYTF.

V is TRBV5-1 and J is TRBJ2-1; TRBD1 aligns across 9 bases. J was trimmed by 0 bases and V by 6 bases; bases with no gene match: 10. Germline CDR1 and CDR2: SGHRS and YFSETQ. The CDR3 has 17 residues. The CDR3 nucleotides are TGCGCCAGCACCGATAGGCTGACAGGGGGCTCCTACAATGAGCAGTTCTTC. Protein sequence: CASTDRLTGGSYNEQFF. The whole variable domain, filled in from reference TRBV5-1 and TRBJ2-1, reads KAGVTQTPRYLIKTRGQQVTLSCSPISGHRSVSWYQQTPGQGLQFLFEYFSETQRNKGNFPGRFSGRQFSNSRSEMNVSTLELGDSALYLCASTDRLTGGSYNEQFFGPGTRLTVL.

The chain has TRBV4-1 and TRBJ2-2; a weak D match, TRBD1 (6 bases). V dropped 5 bases and J dropped 5 bases, with 12 bases sitting between them. The V gene's germline CDR1 is MGHRA and CDR2 YSYEKL. The CDR3 is 14 residues long. CDR3 region: CASSFFRGTGELFF. The CDR3 region has the DNA TGCGCCAGCAGCTTTTTTAGGGGGACCGGGGAGCTGTTTTTT.

Details on this clone: At one boundary the junction diverges from the germline segment, which might be a read error. The V call is TRBV6-4, the J call TRBJ1-5, with 9 nucleotides matching TRBD1. The CDR3 totals 16 residues. Germline lookup yields CDR1 MRHNA and CDR2 SNTAGT. In nucleotides, the CDR3 is TGTGCCAGCAGTTACTCGACGGACAGGGGAGGTCAGCCCCAGCATTTT. It is translated as CASSYSTDRGGQPQHF.

The chain couples TRBV18 to TRBJ1-2; D is perhaps TRBD1 (6 bases). V was shortened by 3 bases and J by 2 bases, with 16 bases between the two germline ends. The CDR3 has 16 residues. Germline CDR1 KGHSH, CDR2 LQKENI. Here the CDR3 reads CASSPTVDRRNYGYTF. CDR3 DNA sequence: TGTGCCAGCTCACCGACCGTGGACAGACGGAACTATGGCTACACCTTC.

The rearrangement joins TRBV6-1 to TRBJ2-7; 11 positions match TRBD1. CDR1 and CDR2 from the germline V gene are MNHNS and SASEGT. Germline trimming cut 6 bases from V and 3 bases from J; bases unmatched to any gene: 4. This CDR3 region has 14 residues. As DNA, the CDR3 is TGTGCCAGCAGCAGGGACAGGGGGAGCTACGAGCAGTACTTC. Translated, it gives CASSRDRGSYEQYF.

The gene calls are TRBV21-1 and TRBJ2-7; the D segment call TRBD1 is taken from the table without a DNA check. TRBV21-1 is described as a pseudogene. The CDR3 runs 14 residues. The CDR3 is CASSKGQGFYEQYF. The CDR3 bases are TGTGCCAGCAGCAAAGGACAGGGTTTTTACGAGCAGTACTTC.

The chain carries TRBV7-8 and TRBJ1-2, with a tentative D call TRBD1 (6 bases). Germline-derived CDR1 and CDR2 are SGHVS and FQNEAQ. Trimming left V 5 bases short and J 4 bases short, with 17 bases between. The CDR3 has 15 residues. In nucleotides, the CDR3 is TGTGCCAGCAGCCCAACAGGGATTATCGGCTATGGCTACACCTTC. Translation: CASSPTGIIGYGYTF. The entire variable domain, with the rest obtained from reference TRBV7-8 and TRBJ1-2, is as follows: GAGVSQSPRYKVAKRGQDVALRCDPISGHVSLFWYQQALGQGPEFLTYFQNEAQLDKSGLPSDRFFAERPEGSVSTLKIQRTQQEDSAVYLCASSPTGIIGYGYTFGSGTRLTVV.